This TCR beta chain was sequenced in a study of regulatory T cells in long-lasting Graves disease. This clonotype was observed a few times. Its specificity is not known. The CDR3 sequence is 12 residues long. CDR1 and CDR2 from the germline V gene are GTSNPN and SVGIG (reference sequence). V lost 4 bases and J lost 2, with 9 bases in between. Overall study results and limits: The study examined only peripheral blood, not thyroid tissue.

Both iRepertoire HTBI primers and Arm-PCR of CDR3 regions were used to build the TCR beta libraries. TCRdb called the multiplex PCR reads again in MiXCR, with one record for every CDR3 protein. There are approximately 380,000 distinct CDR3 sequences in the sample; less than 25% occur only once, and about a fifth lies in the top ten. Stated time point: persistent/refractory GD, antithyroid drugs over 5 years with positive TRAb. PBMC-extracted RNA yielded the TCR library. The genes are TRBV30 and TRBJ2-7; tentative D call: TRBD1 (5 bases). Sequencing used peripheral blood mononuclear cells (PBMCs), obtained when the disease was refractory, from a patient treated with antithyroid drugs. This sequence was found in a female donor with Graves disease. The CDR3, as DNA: TGTGCCTGGACAGGGCCAACCTACGAGCAGTACTTC. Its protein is CAWTGPTYEQYF.